The 7 T cell receptor beta chains below were found in one sample sequenced in a study of identical twins. TCRdb itself ran the 5' RACE reads through MiXCR, one entry per CDR3 protein. The data contain a few hundred thousand distinct CDR3 sequences, roughly an eighth of them seen just once; the ten biggest clones take up about 3.9%. The same data also contributed to another study, on yellow fever vaccine responses in identical twins.

The sequencing sample was made of memory (CD45RO+) T cells sorted from blood. The receptors originated from a woman aged 18-30 years in good health.

Turning to this clonotype: A much bigger clone sits one base away, suggesting this may be a read error. The chain employs TRBV9 and TRBJ2-7; D gene uncertain. The V gene's germline CDR1 is SGDLS and CDR2 YYNGEE. This CDR3 region has 14 residues. Between the trimmed V and J ends, which lost 0 bases and 1 base, there was a span of 8 bases. CDR3 region: CASSVDVGSYEQYF. DNA of the CDR3: TGTGCCAGCAGCGTAGATGTGGGATCCTACGAGCAGTACTTC.

This chain joins TRBV5-1 and TRBJ2-7; no definite D call. The V and J ends lost 4 bases and 0 bases respectively, with 11 bases between them. The germline V gene has CDR1 SGHRS and CDR2 YFSETQ. The CDR3 extends over 14 amino acids. The CDR3 loop reads CASSLKGLSYEQYF. CDR3 nucleotides: TGCGCCAGCAGCCTGAAAGGCCTCTCCTACGAGCAGTACTTC.

This clonotype was observed a few times. This chain connects TRBV20-1 to TRBJ1-5; D call uncertain. This CDR3 region has 13 residues. V was cut by 0 bases and J by 6 bases, with 9 bases left in between. Germline loops: CDR1 DFQATT, CDR2 SNEGSKA (reference sequence). CDR3 region: CSAREGVAQPQHF. CDR3 bases: TGCAGTGCTAGAGAGGGAGTCGCTCAGCCCCAGCATTTT.

This chain links TRBV15 with TRBJ2-7; D remains ambiguous. The V and J ends lost 0 bases and 5 bases respectively, with 14 bases between them. The length of the CDR3 is 15 residues. Germline CDR1 reads LNHNV; CDR2 reads YYDKDF (reference sequence). The CDR3 bases are TGTGCCACCAGCAGAGATCTAGAGTCTGGTGACGAGCAGTACTTC. It specifies CATSRDLESGDEQYF.

The chain has TRBV2 and TRBJ2-1; a weak D match, TRBD2 (6 bases). There are 15 residues in the CDR3. The germline V gene encodes CDR1 SNHLY and CDR2 FYNNEI. The V end was cut by 6 bases, the J end by 9 bases, with 21 bases between. CDR3 DNA: TGTGCCAGCAGCGAGACGCCGGGCCTCGGGGGTGAGCAGTTCTTC. This encodes CASSETPGLGGEQFF.

The chain employs TRBV4-2 and TRBJ2-2; 14 bases agree with TRBD2. This CDR3 contains 19 residues. Germline trimming cut 0 bases from V and 6 bases from J; bases unmatched to any gene: 9. CDR1 and CDR2 from the germline V gene are LGHNA and YNFKEQ. The CDR3 nucleotides are TGTGCCAGCAGCCAAGAAGGTCGGACTAGCGGGAGGACGGCCGGGGAGCTGTTTTTT. Translated, it gives CASSQEGRTSGRTAGELFF.

The CDR3 region has the DNA TGTGCCAGCAGCTTGGGGCGAACACTTGACGAGCAGTACTTC. The encoded protein is CASSLGRTLDEQYF. The chain joins TRBV5-6 to TRBJ2-7; no clear D gene. CDR3 length equals 14 residues. Deletions cut 0 bases from V and 5 bases from J, with 12 bases between. CDR1 SGHDT and CDR2 YYEEEE come from the germline V gene.